A selection of T cell receptor beta chains follows, all from one sample in a study of T-cell reconstitution after alpha-beta-depleted transplantation in children. TCRdb used MiXCR to reprocess the PCR reads, holding one entry per CDR3 protein. In the table there are 500,000 or so distinct CDR3 sequences, approximately 30% of which are singletons. The input for sequencing was PBMCs from the stem cell graft donor, taken from the stem cell graft. The source of these receptors is a human donor who donated a stem cell graft to a child with aplastic anemia. Each CDR3 is given without its conserved first and last residue.

v_call: TRBV30
cdr3_aa: AWRKTRTVNTEAF

v_call: TRBV7-2
cdr3_aa: ASSFLLTDTQY

v_call: TRBV28
cdr3_aa: ASSAGTGVGETQY

v_call: TRBV29-1
cdr3_aa: SVAQGPLYT

v_call: TRBV4-3
cdr3_aa: ASSQEGSSYEQY

v_call: TRBV20-1
cdr3_aa: SARRPGGDFEQY

v_call: TRBV11-3
cdr3_aa: ASSLTGDETQY

v_call: TRBV6-1
cdr3_aa: ASSPLASGLTDTQY

v_call: TRBV9
cdr3_aa: ASSPGLPNEKLF

v_call: TRBV20-1
cdr3_aa: SAIRGEGPGYT

v_call: TRBV5-6
cdr3_aa: ASSVGLRPGELF

v_call: TRBV18
cdr3_aa: ASSQEDTQY

v_call: TRBV6-2/TRBV6-3
cdr3_aa: ASSWGLADYNEQF

v_call: TRBV7-2
cdr3_aa: ASSLRWWDASYNEQF

v_call: TRBV20-1
cdr3_aa: SVARESIYEQY

v_call: TRBV29-1
cdr3_aa: SARTGSVNTEAF

v_call: TRBV6-4
cdr3_aa: ASSGSGSGVNEQF

v_call: TRBV6-1
cdr3_aa: ASSPSPGLRQNEQF

v_call: TRBV20-1
cdr3_aa: SASMAGANVLT

v_call: TRBV5-4
cdr3_aa: ASSLSAGMGTEAF

v_call: TRBV7-2
cdr3_aa: ASSRAGGRPWDEQF

v_call: TRBV5-6
cdr3_aa: ASSQGSTYEQY

v_call: TRBV6-2/TRBV6-3
cdr3_aa: ASRLTSRGPFVEQY

v_call: TRBV12-3/TRBV12-4
cdr3_aa: ASSRDRDLGYT

v_call: TRBV5-5
cdr3_aa: ASSLRIRQDSNQPQH

v_call: TRBV6-5
cdr3_aa: ASSYRGTAYEQY

v_call: TRBV5-1
cdr3_aa: ASSREKGTDLYNEQF

v_call: TRBV5-1
cdr3_aa: ASSLRRDYGYT

v_call: TRBV5-1
cdr3_aa: ASSLKHPLGQY

v_call: TRBV6-2/TRBV6-3
cdr3_aa: ASRRGLELNEQF

v_call: TRBV5-4
cdr3_aa: ASSMGGTVMNTEAF

v_call: TRBV24-1
cdr3_aa: ATSDLTDTYNEQF

v_call: TRBV7-9
cdr3_aa: ASRGTGGDGYT

v_call: TRBV10-3
cdr3_aa: AISESLSSGSGPGEQF

v_call: TRBV20-1
cdr3_aa: SADRVGTSYEQY

v_call: TRBV11-2
cdr3_aa: ASSLQGAVYEQY

v_call: TRBV10-3
cdr3_aa: AIIEFVQASYNSPLH

v_call: TRBV29-1
cdr3_aa: SGRGGGANTGELF

v_call: TRBV5-1
cdr3_aa: ASSLEAGLNEQF

v_call: TRBV4-1
cdr3_aa: ASTLESGGASGDTQY

v_call: TRBV7-2
cdr3_aa: ASARSRELDTQY

v_call: TRBV29-1
cdr3_aa: SVGAGADKATSYGYT

v_call: TRBV11-2
cdr3_aa: ASSSLTTEKLF

v_call: TRBV12-3/TRBV12-4
cdr3_aa: ASSPREAFYEQY

v_call: TRBV30
cdr3_aa: AWTTKPEMNIQY

v_call: TRBV7-2
cdr3_aa: ASSLQTGGYGTEAF

v_call: TRBV18
cdr3_aa: ASSPRRQTYEQY

v_call: TRBV12-3/TRBV12-4
cdr3_aa: ASSSGPSGRAASTDTQY

v_call: TRBV7-3
cdr3_aa: ASSPVGPSKTQY